This T cell receptor beta chain was identified during a study of T cell changes during pregnancy in multiple sclerosis. This CDR3 is 12 amino acids long. Profiled with immunoSEQ multiplex PCR; TCRdb holds only in-frame clones, not every one. This repertoire shows some 22,000 clones, around 90% found once; its top ten account for 0.8% to 1.3%. Sequencing used CD4+ T cells from peripheral blood mononuclear cells, obtained in the second trimester of pregnancy. The chain uses TRBV21-1 and TRBJ1-2; no DNA check was done on the table's D call, TRBD1. TRBV21-1 is termed a pseudogene. This receptor was identified in a female donor in good health, enrolled as a control in a pregnancy study. CDR3 sequence: CANHYRVYGYTF. The CDR3 DNA sequence: TGTGCCAACCATTACAGGGTCTATGGCTACACCTTC.